This T cell receptor beta chain was found in a study of cytomegalovirus exposure and HLA in healthy donors. For this clone: The antigen is unknown.

It was with 60 Vbeta and 13 Jbeta primers that the PCR ran. Profiling relied on immunoSEQ multiplex PCR, and the TCRdb table lists in-frame clones only, not all of them. Among approximately 170,000 clones, around 74% were seen once, and the ten largest hold 3% to 3.5%. Study-wide results and limits: Most of the TCR beta V segments (in an earlier analysis) were productive either about 87% or about 30% of the time. Across donors, presence/absence analyses took sequencing depth to be roughly uniform.

Trimming took 4 bases from V and 4 from J, leaving 13 bases between them. Germline assignment: CDR1 LGHNA and CDR2 YSLEER. This CDR3 has 15 residues. Sequenced: PBMCs. This clonotype was sampled from a female donor in good health and CMV-seronegative. The chain combines TRBV4-3 with TRBJ2-2, with a tentative D call TRBD2 (5 bases). The chain's CDR3 is CASSPQEGATGELFF. The CDR3 DNA sequence: TGCGCCAGCAGCCCCCAAGAGGGAGCCACCGGGGAGCTGTTTTTT.